The rows below give T cell receptor beta chains drawn from one sample of a study of cytomegalovirus exposure and HLA in healthy donors. The data were produced by immunoSEQ multiplex PCR, yet TCRdb's version contains in-frame clones alone and is incomplete. The data contain approximately 100,000 clones, 70% to 90% of them seen just once; the ten biggest clones take up about 4%. The source material was PBMCs. Receptors originate from a woman aged 25 to 39 in good health and CMV-seronegative. Each CDR3 is given with its conserved first and last residue. A D gene is named only where the DNA matches it firmly. Expanded clones are given a class, and other clones once, few, many or no size at all.

D gene,V gene,clone size,J gene,CDR3 protein,CDR3 DNA
TRBD1,TRBV2,-,TRBJ1-3,CACGQGRVNGNTIYF,TGTGCCTGCGGACAGGGGCGGGTGAATGGAAACACCATATATTTT
-,TRBV7-9,once,TRBJ1-1,CASSLDGGTEAFF,TGTGCCAGCAGCTTAGACGGTGGCACTGAAGCTTTCTTT
-,TRBV5-1,-,TRBJ2-5,CASSRTGYQETQYF,TGCGCCAGCAGTCGTACAGGGTACCAAGAGACCCAGTACTTC
TRBD2,TRBV5-1,-,TRBJ2-7,CASSGGLASYEQYF,TGCGCCAGCAGCGGGGGACTAGCTAGCTACGAGCAGTACTTC
-,TRBV27,-,TRBJ2-5,CASSFNGAGETQYF,TGTGCCAGCAGTTTCAACGGTGCCGGGGAGACCCAGTACTTC
-,TRBV5-6,-,TRBJ2-3,CASSSTGLTQYF,TGTGCCAGCAGCTCGACGGGACTTACGCAGTATTTT
-,TRBV11-2,-,TRBJ2-5,CASSSNILETQYF,TGTGCCAGCAGCTCCAACATCCTTGAGACCCAGTACTTC
-,TRBV6-1,-,TRBJ1-4,CASSEAGEKLFF,TGTGCCAGCAGTGAAGCTGGCGAAAAACTGTTTTTT
-,TRBV5-1,once,TRBJ1-2,CASSLGRGGEPYGYTF,TGCGCCAGCAGCTTGGGACGGGGGGGCGAACCCTATGGCTACACCTTC
TRBD1,TRBV5-5,-,TRBJ1-6,CASRTKGQVYNSPLHF,TGTGCCAGCAGAACCAAGGGACAGGTGTATAATTCACCCCTCCACTTT
TRBD1,TRBV10-1,-,TRBJ1-1,CASSGDRGHTEAFF,TGCGCCAGCAGTGGGGACAGGGGTCACACTGAAGCTTTCTTT
TRBD2,TRBV7-9,-,TRBJ2-2,CASSGLAGEPHTGELFF,TGTGCCAGCAGCGGCCTAGCGGGGGAACCTCACACCGGGGAGCTGTTTTTT
-,TRBV19,-,TRBJ1-6,CASSPTAWSSYNSPLHF,TGTGCCAGTAGTCCCACGGCATGGAGCTCCTATAATTCACCCCTCCACTTT
-,TRBV6-1,-,TRBJ1-3,CASNEGGPGNTIYF,TGTGCCAGCAATGAGGGGGGGCCTGGAAACACCATATATTTT
-,TRBV7-2,few,TRBJ1-5,CASSLVSSGRQPQHF,TGTGCCAGCAGCTTAGTCTCCTCAGGGCGGCAGCCCCAGCATTTT
-,TRBV7-6,few,TRBJ2-7,CASSLDPGLSYEQYF,TGTGCCAGCAGCTTAGATCCAGGTTTGTCCTACGAGCAGTACTTC
-,TRBV11-2,-,TRBJ1-5,CASSPRTGNQPQHF,TGTGCCAGCAGCCCCCGGACAGGCAATCAGCCCCAGCATTTT
TRBD2,TRBV25-1,-,TRBJ2-3,CASSFPGLVEDTQYF,TGTGCCAGCAGTTTTCCGGGACTAGTTGAAGATACGCAGTATTTT
TRBD1,TRBV9,-,TRBJ2-2,CASSRDRLNTGELFF,TGTGCCAGCAGCAGGGACAGACTGAACACCGGGGAGCTGTTTTTT
-,TRBV9,-,TRBJ2-2,CASSVGSDTGELFF,TGTGCCAGCAGCGTAGGGTCAGACACCGGGGAGCTGTTTTTT
-,TRBV7-8,-,TRBJ2-2,CASSLATRMNTGELFF,TGTGCCAGCAGCTTAGCGACACGGATGAACACCGGGGAGCTGTTTTTT
TRBD1,TRBV11-2,-,TRBJ2-7,CASSLRDRGPYEQYF,TGTGCCAGCAGCCTCCGGGACAGGGGCCCCTACGAGCAGTACTTC
TRBD2,TRBV7-8,-,TRBJ2-5,CASSLAQLAGSGETQYF,TGTGCCAGCAGCTTAGCGCAACTAGCGGGATCGGGGGAGACCCAGTACTTC
-,TRBV11-2,few,TRBJ2-7,CASSPGGWLGEQYF,TGTGCCAGCAGCCCTGGAGGATGGCTGGGCGAGCAGTACTTC
-,TRBV11-2,-,TRBJ1-6,CASSPSGYNSPLHF,TGTGCCAGCAGCCCATCAGGGTACAATTCACCCCTCCACTTT
TRBD1,TRBV29-1,-,TRBJ2-7,CSVRRQGGSEQYF,TGCAGCGTTCGCCGACAGGGTGGGTCCGAGCAGTACTTC
TRBD1,TRBV6-1,-,TRBJ1-5,CASSEAPGGHNQPQHF,TGTGCCAGCAGTGAAGCGCCAGGGGGCCACAATCAGCCCCAGCATTTT
-,TRBV29-1,few,TRBJ2-7,CSVGQLYSYEQYF,TGCAGCGTGGGACAACTTTACTCCTACGAGCAGTACTTC
TRBD1,TRBV9,few,TRBJ1-1,CASSPTWGRGRTEAFF,TGTGCCAGCAGCCCAACCTGGGGCAGGGGGCGGACTGAAGCTTTCTTT
TRBD1,TRBV6-1,-,TRBJ2-7,CASSEVQGPGGQYF,TGTGCCAGCAGTGAAGTCCAGGGGCCAGGGGGGCAGTACTTC
-,TRBV13,-,TRBJ2-7,CASSPPLAGAQPLTYEQYF,TGTGCCAGCAGCCCGCCGTTGGCAGGGGCCCAACCGCTCACCTACGAGCAGTACTTC
-,TRBV27,-,TRBJ2-1,CASSLLPGNEQFF,TGTGCCAGCAGTTTACTCCCGGGGAATGAGCAGTTCTTC